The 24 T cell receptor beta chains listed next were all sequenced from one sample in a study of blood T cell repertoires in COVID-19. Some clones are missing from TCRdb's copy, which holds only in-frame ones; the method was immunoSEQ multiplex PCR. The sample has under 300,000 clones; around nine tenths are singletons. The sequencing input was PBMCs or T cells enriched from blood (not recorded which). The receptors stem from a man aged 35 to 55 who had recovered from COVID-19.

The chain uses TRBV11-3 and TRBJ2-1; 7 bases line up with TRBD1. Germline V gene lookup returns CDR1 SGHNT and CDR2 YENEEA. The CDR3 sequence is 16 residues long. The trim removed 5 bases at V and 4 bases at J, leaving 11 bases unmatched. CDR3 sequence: CASSLSRQGNYNEQFF. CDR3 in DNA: TGTGCCAGCAGCCTATCACGACAGGGAAATTACAATGAGCAGTTCTTC.

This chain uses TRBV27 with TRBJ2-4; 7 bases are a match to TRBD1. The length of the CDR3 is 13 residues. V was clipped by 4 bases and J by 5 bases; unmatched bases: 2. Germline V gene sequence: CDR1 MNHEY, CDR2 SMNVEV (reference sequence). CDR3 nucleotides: TGTGCCAGCAGTTGGACAGGAGAAAACATTCAGTACTTC. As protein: CASSWTGENIQYF.

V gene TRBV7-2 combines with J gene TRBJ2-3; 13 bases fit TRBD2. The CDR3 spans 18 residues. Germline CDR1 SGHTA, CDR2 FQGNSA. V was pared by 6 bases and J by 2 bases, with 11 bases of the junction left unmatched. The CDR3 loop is CASRKGVGLAGDTDTQYF. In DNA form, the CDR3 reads TGTGCCAGCAGGAAAGGGGTAGGACTAGCGGGGGACACAGATACGCAGTATTTT.

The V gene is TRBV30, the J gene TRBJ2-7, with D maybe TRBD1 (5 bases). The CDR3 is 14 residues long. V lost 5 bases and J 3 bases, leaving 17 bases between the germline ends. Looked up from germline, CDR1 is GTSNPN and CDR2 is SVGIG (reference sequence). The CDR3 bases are TGTGCCTGGGCGCTCGGGCAGGGTGGCTACGAGCAGTACTTC. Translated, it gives CAWALGQGGYEQYF.

In DNA, the CDR3 is TGTGCCAGCAGCTTGGAGAAAAGGGGCATGAACACTGAAGCTTTCTTT. Translating gives CASSLEKRGMNTEAFF. The chain joins TRBV5-6 to TRBJ1-1; D is perhaps TRBD1 (5 bases). The germline V gene encodes CDR1 SGHDT and CDR2 YYEEEE. CDR3 size: 16 residues. Between the trimmed V and J ends, which lost 0 bases and 0 bases, there was a span of 12 bases.

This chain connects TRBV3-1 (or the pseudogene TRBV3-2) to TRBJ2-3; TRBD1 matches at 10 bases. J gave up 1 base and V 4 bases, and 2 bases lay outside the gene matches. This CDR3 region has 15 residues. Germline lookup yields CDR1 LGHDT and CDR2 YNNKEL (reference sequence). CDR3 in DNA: TGTGCCAGCAGCCGGGACAGGGGACGCACAGATACGCAGTATTTT. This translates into CASSRDRGRTDTQYF.

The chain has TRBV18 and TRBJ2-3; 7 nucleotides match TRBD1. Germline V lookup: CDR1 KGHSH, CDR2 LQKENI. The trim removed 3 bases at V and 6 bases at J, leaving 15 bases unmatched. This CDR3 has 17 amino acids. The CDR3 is CASSPIMRRGGSDTQYF. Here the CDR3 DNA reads TGTGCCAGCTCACCCATCATGAGGAGAGGGGGCTCGGATACGCAGTATTTT.

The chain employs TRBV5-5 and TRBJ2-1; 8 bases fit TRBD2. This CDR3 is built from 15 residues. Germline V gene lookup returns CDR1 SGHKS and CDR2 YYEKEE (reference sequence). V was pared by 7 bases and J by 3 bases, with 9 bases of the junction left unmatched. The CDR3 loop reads CASCKLAGNYNEQFF. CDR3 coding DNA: TGTGCCAGCTGCAAATTAGCGGGGAACTACAATGAGCAGTTCTTC. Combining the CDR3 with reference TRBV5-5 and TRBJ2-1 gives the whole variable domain DAGVTQSPTHLIKTRGQQVTLRCSPISGHKSVSWYQQVLGQGPQFIFQYYEKEERGRGNFPDRFSARQFPNYSSELNVNALLLGDSALYLCASCKLAGNYNEQFFGPGTRLTVL.

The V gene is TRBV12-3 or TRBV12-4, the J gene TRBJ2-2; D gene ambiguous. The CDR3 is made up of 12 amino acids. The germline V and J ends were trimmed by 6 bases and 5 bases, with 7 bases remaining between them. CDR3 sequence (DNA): TGTGCCAGCAGCCCCGGTACCGGGGAGCTGTTTTTT. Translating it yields CASSPGTGELFF.

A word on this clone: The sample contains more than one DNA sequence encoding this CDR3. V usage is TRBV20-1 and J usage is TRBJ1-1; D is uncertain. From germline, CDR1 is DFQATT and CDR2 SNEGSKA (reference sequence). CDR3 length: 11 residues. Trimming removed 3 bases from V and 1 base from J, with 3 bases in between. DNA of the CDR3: TGCAGTGCTAGGGCGAACACTGAAGCTTTCTTT. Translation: CSARANTEAFF.

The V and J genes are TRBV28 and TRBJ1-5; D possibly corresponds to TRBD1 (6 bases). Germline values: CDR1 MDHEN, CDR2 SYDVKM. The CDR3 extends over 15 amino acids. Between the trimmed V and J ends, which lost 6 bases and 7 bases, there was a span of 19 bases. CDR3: CASSTRAGVHQPQHF. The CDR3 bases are TGTGCCAGCAGCACTCGCGCAGGGGTGCACCAGCCCCAGCATTTT.

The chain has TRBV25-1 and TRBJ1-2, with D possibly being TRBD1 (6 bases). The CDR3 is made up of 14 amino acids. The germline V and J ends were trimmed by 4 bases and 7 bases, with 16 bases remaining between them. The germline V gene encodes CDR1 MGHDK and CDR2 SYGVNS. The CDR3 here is CASSGQPTGGGYTF. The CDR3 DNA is TGTGCCAGCAGTGGGCAGCCGACAGGCGGTGGCTACACCTTC.

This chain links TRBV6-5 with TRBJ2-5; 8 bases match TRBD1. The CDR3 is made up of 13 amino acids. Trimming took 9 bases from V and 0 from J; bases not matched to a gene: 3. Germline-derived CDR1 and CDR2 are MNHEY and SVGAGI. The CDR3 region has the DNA TGTGCCAGTCGGACAGGGTACCAAGAGACCCAGTACTTC. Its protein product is CASRTGYQETQYF.

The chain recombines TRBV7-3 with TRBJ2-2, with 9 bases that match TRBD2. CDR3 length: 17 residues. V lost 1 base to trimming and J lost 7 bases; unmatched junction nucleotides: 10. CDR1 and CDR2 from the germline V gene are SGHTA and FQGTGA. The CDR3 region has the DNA TGTGCCAGCAGCTTAATTTTTGCGGGAGGGCCTGGCGGGGAGCTGTTTTTT. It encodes CASSLIFAGGPGGELFF.

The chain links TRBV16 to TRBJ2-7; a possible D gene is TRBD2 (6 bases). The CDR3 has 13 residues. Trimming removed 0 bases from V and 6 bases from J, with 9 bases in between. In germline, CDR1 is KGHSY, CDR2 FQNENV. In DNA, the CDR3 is TGTGCCAGCAGCCAATCAGGAGCGGGCGAGCAGTACTTC. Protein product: CASSQSGAGEQYF. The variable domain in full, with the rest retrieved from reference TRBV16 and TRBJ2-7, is GEEVAQTPKHLVRGEGQKAKLYCAPIKGHSYVFWYQQVLKNEFKFLISFQNENVFDETGMPKERFSAKCLPNSPCSLEIQATKLEDSAVYFCASSQSGAGEQYFGPGTRLTVT.

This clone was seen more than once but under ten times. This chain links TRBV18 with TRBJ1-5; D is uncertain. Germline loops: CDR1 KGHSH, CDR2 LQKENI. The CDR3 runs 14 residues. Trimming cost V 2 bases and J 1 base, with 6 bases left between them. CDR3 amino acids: CASSPRESNQPQHF. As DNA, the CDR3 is TGTGCCAGCTCACCAAGAGAGAGCAATCAGCCCCAGCATTTT.

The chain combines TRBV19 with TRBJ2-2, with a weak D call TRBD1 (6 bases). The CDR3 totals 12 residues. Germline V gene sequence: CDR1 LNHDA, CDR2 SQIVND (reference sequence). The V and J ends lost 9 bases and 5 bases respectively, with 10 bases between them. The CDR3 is CASPTGTGELFF. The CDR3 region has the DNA TGTGCCAGCCCCACAGGGACCGGGGAGCTGTTTTTT.

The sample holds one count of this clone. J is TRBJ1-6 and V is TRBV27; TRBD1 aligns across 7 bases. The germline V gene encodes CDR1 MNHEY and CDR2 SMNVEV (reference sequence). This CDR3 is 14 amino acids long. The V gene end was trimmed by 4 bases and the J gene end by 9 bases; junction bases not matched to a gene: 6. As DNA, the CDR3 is TGTGCCAGCAGTTACCCGGGACAGTCTTCACCCCTCCACTTT. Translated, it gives CASSYPGQSSPLHF.

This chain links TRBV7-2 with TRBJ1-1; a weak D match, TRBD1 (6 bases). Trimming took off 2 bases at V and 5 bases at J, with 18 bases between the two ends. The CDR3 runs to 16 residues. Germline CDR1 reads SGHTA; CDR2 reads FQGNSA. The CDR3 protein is CASSLTRGITGTEAFF. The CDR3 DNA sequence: TGTGCCAGCAGCTTAACCAGGGGAATTACGGGGACTGAAGCTTTCTTT.

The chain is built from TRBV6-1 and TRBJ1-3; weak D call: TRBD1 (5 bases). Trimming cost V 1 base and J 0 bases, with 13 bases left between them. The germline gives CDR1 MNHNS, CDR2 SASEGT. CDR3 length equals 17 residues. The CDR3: CASSEEDGGYSGNTIYF. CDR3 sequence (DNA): TGTGCCAGCAGTGAAGAGGACGGGGGATACTCTGGAAACACCATATATTTT.

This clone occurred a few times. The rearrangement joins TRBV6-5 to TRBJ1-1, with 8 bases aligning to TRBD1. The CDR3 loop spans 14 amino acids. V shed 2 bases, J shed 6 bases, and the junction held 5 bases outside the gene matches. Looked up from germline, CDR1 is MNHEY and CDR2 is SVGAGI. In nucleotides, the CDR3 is TGTGCCAGCAGTTACGCGACAGGGGCCGCTGAAGCTTTCTTT. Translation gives CASSYATGAAEAFF.

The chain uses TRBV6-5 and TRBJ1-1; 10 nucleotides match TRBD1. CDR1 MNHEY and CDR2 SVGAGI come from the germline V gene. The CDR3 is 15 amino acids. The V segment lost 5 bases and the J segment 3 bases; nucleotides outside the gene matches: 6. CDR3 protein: CASSPWDRGDTEAFF. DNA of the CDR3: TGTGCCAGCAGTCCGTGGGACAGGGGAGACACTGAAGCTTTCTTT.

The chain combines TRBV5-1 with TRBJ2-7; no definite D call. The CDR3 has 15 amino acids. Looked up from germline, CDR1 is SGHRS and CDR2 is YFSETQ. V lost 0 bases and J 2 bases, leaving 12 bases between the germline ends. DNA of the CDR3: TGCGCCAGCAGCTTGGAGGCAGGATCCCCCTACGAGCAGTACTTC. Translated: CASSLEAGSPYEQYF.

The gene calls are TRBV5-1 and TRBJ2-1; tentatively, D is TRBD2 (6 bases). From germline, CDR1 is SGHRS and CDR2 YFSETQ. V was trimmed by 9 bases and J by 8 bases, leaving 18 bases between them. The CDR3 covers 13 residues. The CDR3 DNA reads TGCGCCACGAGGCGCGGGGTTAGCGATGAGCAGTTCTTC. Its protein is CATRRGVSDEQFF.